These 29 T cell receptor beta chains were sequenced from one sample in a study of CD8 T cells in ankylosing spondylitis (dated by TCRdb to about 2017). The library was built by means of 5' RACE. Sequencer: Illumina HiSeq 2500. TCRdb applied fastp at Q25 and MiXCR to the public reads, then kept only in-frame beta chains. Rows are combined by CDR3 protein, so each entry shows the most common genes and DNA. The sample table records roughly 130,000 distinct CDR3 sequences; around 7% of these occur just once. Together, the top ten hold about 12% of the sample. The sample comprised blood, either unsorted or a sorted T cell fraction (not recorded which). All receptors derive from a male donor with ankylosing spondylitis or in good health (not recorded which).

This clonotype occurred many times. The V and J genes are TRBV20-1 and TRBJ2-1, with TRBD2 matching over 10 bases. Germline lookup yields CDR1 DFQATT and CDR2 SNEGSKA (reference sequence). Trimming removed 2 bases from V and 3 bases from J; junction bases left unmatched: 4. This CDR3 spans 15 amino acids. CDR3 sequence reads: CSARSTSGIYNEQFF. The CDR3 DNA reads as TGCAGTGCTAGATCTACTAGCGGGATCTACAATGAGCAGTTCTTC.

This clonotype was detected many times. V usage is TRBV28 and J usage is TRBJ1-1, with 9 positions matching TRBD1. Unmatched junction bases numbered 10, after V lost 3 bases and J lost 5 bases. CDR1 MDHEN and CDR2 SYDVKM come from the germline V gene. The CDR3 runs 16 residues. The DNA for the CDR3 is TGTGCCAGCAGTTTTTTTGGACAGGGGAGAACTACTGAAGCTTTCTTT. Protein product: CASSFFGQGRTTEAFF.

This chain links TRBV6-1 with TRBJ2-2, with TRBD2 as a possible D gene (6 bases). The CDR3 has 13 residues. V was trimmed by 2 bases and J by 17 bases, leaving 18 bases between them. In germline, CDR1 is MNHNS, CDR2 SASEGT. The CDR3 region is CASSENRDGEVFF. The CDR3 DNA sequence: TGTGCCAGCAGTGAAAATCGGGACGGGGAGGTTTTTTTT.

This clonotype was seen many times. The V gene is TRBV20-1, the J gene TRBJ2-5; 7 bases agree with TRBD2. V shed 1 base, J shed 1 base, and the junction held 3 bases outside the gene matches. The CDR3 is 14 residues long. The germline gives CDR1 DFQATT, CDR2 SNEGSKA (reference sequence). The CDR3 DNA follows: TGCAGTGCTAGAGGCCTAGCGGTCCAAGAGACCCAGTACTTC. It specifies CSARGLAVQETQYF.

In its sample, this clonotype was seen many times. This rearrangement joins TRBV6-5 to TRBJ1-2; 7 bases are a match to TRBD1. Germline CDR1 MNHEY, CDR2 SVGAGI. The CDR3 consists of 11 residues. V was clipped by 6 bases and J by 10 bases; unmatched bases: 5. This CDR3 reads CASRRQGYYTF. DNA of the CDR3: TGTGCCAGCAGGAGACAGGGCTACTACACCTTC.

This clonotype was counted at least ten times. The V and J genes are TRBV29-1 and TRBJ1-2; D is undetermined. Trimming took off 2 bases at V and 8 bases at J, with 9 bases between the two ends. This CDR3 region has 11 residues. Germline V CDR1 and CDR2: SQVTM, ANQGSEA. CDR3 region: CSVETTFGYTF. Written as DNA, the CDR3 is TGCAGCGTTGAAACGACCTTCGGCTACACCTTC.

This clonotype was seen a few times. The chain combines TRBV10-3 with TRBJ1-5; D not resolved. Germline CDR1 ENHRY, CDR2 SYGVKD. V lost 3 bases and J lost 4, with 4 bases in between. The CDR3 extends over 12 amino acids. The CDR3 region is CAISDRNQPQHF. In DNA, the CDR3 is TGTGCCATCAGTGACCGAAATCAGCCCCAGCATTTT.

As for this clonotype: This could be a read error, since a much larger clone is one nucleotide away. The chain is built from TRBV12-3 or TRBV12-4 and TRBJ2-1; 7 nucleotides agree with TRBD2. The CDR3 is 18 amino acids. CDR3 sequence (DNA): TGTGCCTGCAGTTTAGAGTTTCCTAGCGGCCACTCCTACAATGAGCAGTTCTTC. Its protein is CACSLEFPSGHSYNEQFF.

In its sample, this clonotype was seen many times. The gene calls are TRBV15 and TRBJ2-1; D unresolved. The CDR3 spans 15 residues. V gave up 6 bases and J gave up 3 bases, with 15 bases separating them. From germline, CDR1 is LNHNV and CDR2 YYDKDF (reference sequence). As DNA, the CDR3 is TGTGCCACCAGAACCAACATAGGAATCTACAATGAGCAGTTCTTC. Its protein product is CATRTNIGIYNEQFF.

The V and J genes are TRBV5-1 and TRBJ2-6, with D possibly TRBD2 on 5 matching bases. V shed 0 bases and J shed 0 bases, with 10 bases lying between them. Germline CDR1 reads SGHRS; CDR2 reads YFSETQ. The CDR3 is 17 residues long. The CDR3 loop reads CASSLAGSSSGANVLTF. The CDR3 DNA reads TGCGCCAGCAGCTTGGCGGGATCGAGCTCTGGGGCCAACGTCCTGACTTTC.

This clonotype showed up many times. The chain carries TRBV20-1 and TRBJ2-1; possibly TRBD2 for D (6 bases). Germline V gene sequence: CDR1 DFQATT, CDR2 SNEGSKA (reference sequence). The CDR3 is 13 amino acids. V dropped 2 bases and J dropped 5 bases, with 10 bases sitting between them. The CDR3 DNA follows: TGCAGTGCTAGAATTCAGCGGGACAATGAGCAGTTCTTC. Protein product: CSARIQRDNEQFF.

This clonotype has more than one count but fewer than ten. A junction end diverges from the germline sequence, so it may reflect a read error. J is TRBJ2-7 and V is TRBV20-1; weak D call: TRBD1 (5 bases). The CDR3 covers 17 residues. CDR1 DFQATT and CDR2 SNEGSKA come from the germline V gene (reference sequence). CDR3 loop: CCATPGPQGKSSYEQYF. In nucleotides, the CDR3 is TGCTGTGCTACACCCGGACCGCAGGGCAAGAGCTCCTACGAGCAGTACTTC.

In the case of this clonotype: A much more abundant neighbour one base away suggests this may be a read error. The V gene is TRBV28, the J gene TRBJ1-2; 7 bases fit TRBD1. Per the germline V gene, CDR1 is MDHEN and CDR2 is SYDVKM. The CDR3 has 14 amino acids. The CDR3 protein is CASRVGQRRHGSTF. CDR3 coding DNA: TGTGCCAGCAGGGTGGGACAGAGAAGGCATGGCTCCACCTTC.

In its sample, this clonotype was seen many times. The chain uses TRBV21-1 and TRBJ2-3. TRBV21-1 is a known pseudogene. There are 16 residues in the CDR3. The CDR3 DNA reads TGTGCCAGCAGCAAAGTTTCATGGTTCACCACAGATACGCAGTATTTT. Amino acid sequence: CASSKVSWFTTDTQYF.

This clonotype was seen many times. This sequence joins TRBV5-1 and TRBJ2-2; 9 bases map to TRBD2. CDR3 length: 14 residues. The germline V gene has CDR1 SGHRS and CDR2 YFSETQ. V lost 6 bases to trimming and J lost 4 bases; unmatched junction nucleotides: 4. The CDR3 DNA reads as TGCGCCAGCACCCTAGCGGGAAGCACCGGGGAGCTGTTTTTT. It encodes CASTLAGSTGELFF. The entire variable domain, with the rest obtained from reference TRBV5-1 and TRBJ2-2, is as follows: KAGVTQTPRYLIKTRGQQVTLSCSPISGHRSVSWYQQTPGQGLQFLFEYFSETQRNKGNFPGRFSGRQFSNSRSEMNVSTLELGDSALYLCASTLAGSTGELFFGEGSRLTVL.

This clonotype has ten or more counts. The rearrangement uses TRBV6-2 or TRBV6-3 and TRBJ2-1; D gene unclear. The CDR3 runs to 13 residues. Per the germline V gene, CDR1 is MNHEY and CDR2 is SVGEGT. With 4 bases removed from V and 5 bases from J, the gap between germline ends came to 9 bases. The CDR3: CASSFRSDNEQFF. The CDR3 DNA follows: TGTGCCAGCAGTTTCCGGAGCGACAATGAGCAGTTCTTC.

This clonotype was recorded at least ten times. The gene calls are TRBV28 and TRBJ1-1; 7 nucleotides match TRBD1. V shed 6 bases and J 9 bases; nucleotides not matched to a gene: 4. CDR3 size: 11 residues. Germline CDR1 MDHEN, CDR2 SYDVKM. DNA for the CDR3: TGTGCCAGCAGGCAGACAGGGCAAGCTTTCTTT. Amino acid sequence: CASRQTGQAFF. The full variable domain, with the rest looked up from reference TRBV28 and TRBJ1-1, is DVKVTQSSRYLVKRTGEKVFLECVQDMDHENMFWYRQDPGLGLRLIYFSYDVKMKEKGDIPEGYSVSREKKERFSLILESASTNQTSMYLCASRQTGQAFFGQGTRLTVV.

Many counts were recorded for this clonotype. The chain joins TRBV5-1 to TRBJ1-1; tentatively, D is TRBD1 (6 bases). The CDR3 is 13 residues long. Trimming stripped 3 bases from V and 11 bases from J, with 17 bases between. Looked up from germline, CDR1 is SGHRS and CDR2 is YFSETQ. As DNA, the CDR3 is TGCGCCAGCAGCTCAGGGGACACTTCTCAGGCTTTCTTT. Its translation: CASSSGDTSQAFF.

Ten or more counts support this clonotype. This chain links TRBV10-3 with TRBJ1-1; TRBD1 matches 10 bases. Per the germline V gene, CDR1 is ENHRY and CDR2 is SYGVKD. V was pared by 10 bases and J by 2 bases, with 7 bases of the junction left unmatched. The CDR3 is 14 amino acids. CDR3 in DNA: TGTGCCAGCAAACGGACAGGGGGTAACACTGAAGCTTTCTTT. It yields the protein CASKRTGGNTEAFF.

On this clonotype: This sequence may be a read error, since a much larger clone differs from it by one base. J is TRBJ2-7 and V is TRBV20-1; 10 bases are shared with TRBD2. This CDR3 has 15 residues. Per the germline V gene, CDR1 is DFQATT and CDR2 is SNEGSKA (reference sequence). Written as DNA, the CDR3 is TGCAGTGCTAGAGCCTTAACTAGCGGGGACTACGAGCAGGACTTC. The encoded protein is CSARALTSGDYEQDF.

This clonotype was recorded many times. CDR3 nucleotides: TGCGCCAGCAGCTTGCAGTCTAGCGGGAGTGGTTACGAGCAGTACTTC. This translates into CASSLQSSGSGYEQYF. This chain connects TRBV5-1 to TRBJ2-7; 10 bases map to TRBD2. The CDR3 is made up of 16 amino acids. Trimming at V came to 1 base and at J to 4 bases, leaving 8 bases not matched to a gene. CDR1 is SGHRS and CDR2 is YFSETQ in the germline V gene.

This clonotype was observed many times. V is TRBV20-1 and J is TRBJ2-1, with 8 bases matching TRBD1. Germline V lookup: CDR1 DFQATT, CDR2 SNEGSKA (reference sequence). The CDR3 spans 13 residues. Trimming removed 6 bases from V and 6 bases from J; junction bases left unmatched: 7. CDR3 in amino acids: CSATTGEVNEQFF. CDR3 nucleotides: TGCAGTGCAACGACAGGGGAGGTCAATGAGCAGTTCTTC.

This clonotype was seen repeatedly, ten times or more. The V and J genes are TRBV5-1 and TRBJ1-1; perhaps TRBD1 as D (5 bases). V was pared by 2 bases and J by 1 base, with 21 bases between. This CDR3 spans 18 amino acids. Germline V lookup: CDR1 SGHRS, CDR2 YFSETQ. The CDR3 loop is CASSFGVWDFGTNTEAFF. The CDR3, as DNA: TGCGCCAGCAGCTTCGGGGTTTGGGACTTTGGGACGAACACTGAAGCTTTCTTT.

This clonotype was counted at least ten times. This rearrangement joins TRBV10-3 to TRBJ1-5; D perhaps matches TRBD1 (6 bases). CDR1 ENHRY and CDR2 SYGVKD come from the germline V gene. Trimming shortened V by 5 bases and J by 7 bases, and 12 bases separated the two germline ends. The CDR3 spans 13 residues. The CDR3: CAISRGGGQPQHF. CDR3 nucleotide sequence: TGTGCCATCAGTCGAGGGGGAGGGCAGCCCCAGCATTTT.

This clonotype was found many times. The chain links TRBV20-1 to TRBJ2-2; 11 bases are a match to TRBD2. The length of the CDR3 is 15 residues. Germline loops: CDR1 DFQATT, CDR2 SNEGSKA (reference sequence). V was pared by 2 bases and J by 1 base, with 0 bases of the junction left unmatched. CDR3 bases: TGCAGTGCTAGAACTAGCGGGGGGAACACCGGGGAGCTGTTTTTT. Encoded protein: CSARTSGGNTGELFF.

This clonotype was detected ten times or more. This sequence joins TRBV29-1 and TRBJ2-7; D is undetermined. The germline gives CDR1 SQVTM, CDR2 ANQGSEA. This CDR3 has 12 residues. V dropped 3 bases and J dropped 2 bases, with 8 bases sitting between them. The CDR3, as DNA: TGCAGCGTTGAGGCCAGCGCCTACGAGCAGTACTTC. Its translation: CSVEASAYEQYF.

This clonotype has a count of ten or more. The chain recombines TRBV15 with TRBJ2-1; D is unresolved. The CDR3 spans 12 residues. Germline lookup yields CDR1 LNHNV and CDR2 YYDKDF (reference sequence). Trimming took 2 bases from V and 3 from J, leaving 2 bases between them. The CDR3 sequence is CATSRIYNEQFF. CDR3 bases: TGTGCCACCAGCAGAATCTACAATGAGCAGTTCTTC.

There are a few counts of this clonotype. The gene calls are TRBV15 and TRBJ1-5, with 9 bases fitting TRBD1. The CDR3 is made up of 14 amino acids. CDR1 LNHNV and CDR2 YYDKDF come from the germline V gene (reference sequence). With V trimmed by 6 bases and J by 6 bases, 6 bases remained unmatched. The CDR3 sequence is CATRKTGGGQPQHF. For the CDR3, the DNA is TGTGCCACCAGAAAAACAGGGGGCGGTCAGCCCCAGCATTTT.

Notes on this clonotype: A much larger clone differs from this one at a single base, so this may be a read error. This chain links TRBV18 with TRBJ1-2, with 7 positions matching TRBD1. CDR3 length: 14 residues. After removal of 2 bases from V and 8 bases from J, the junction contained 8 bases not matched to a gene. The germline CDR1 and CDR2 sequences are KGHSH and LQKENI. Written as DNA, the CDR3 is TGTGCCAGCTCACCAACGCAGGGGGGGAAAGGCTACACCTTC. Amino acids: CASSPTQGGKGYTF.